The 2 T cell receptor beta chains reported below all come from one sample, sequenced in a study of T cell responses to AZD1222 COVID-19 vaccine. Profiling relied on immunoSEQ multiplex PCR, and the TCRdb table lists in-frame clones only, not all of them. The sample shows 95,000 to 110,000 clones, roughly 87% of them seen only once. The sample here was peripheral blood, taken on day 0 of AZD1222 vaccination. The receptor set was obtained from an adult in good health.

J is TRBJ2-1 and V is TRBV9; 8 bases match TRBD2. Looked up from germline, CDR1 is SGDLS and CDR2 is YYNGEE. Trimming took 2 bases from V and 2 from J; bases not matched to a gene: 3. The CDR3 extends over 15 amino acids. Written as DNA, the CDR3 is TGTGCCAGCAGCGTTAGCGGGAAGACCTACAATGAGCAGTTCTTC. Protein sequence: CASSVSGKTYNEQFF.

The gene calls are TRBV2 and TRBJ2-3; tentatively, D is TRBD1 or TRBD2 (5 bases each). Trimming removed 8 bases from V and 5 bases from J, with 23 bases in between. CDR1 is SNHLY, CDR2 FYNNEI, per germline. The CDR3 has 16 residues. CDR3 bases: TGTGCCAGCCAAAGACCGCCGGGACCCACGGGAGATACGCAGTATTTT. Translating it yields CASQRPPGPTGDTQYF.